This is a list of T cell receptor beta chains from one sample in a study of T cells after yellow fever vaccination. MiXCR was run by TCRdb on the 5' RACE reads, yielding one entry per CDR3 protein. The data hold some 240,000 distinct CDR3 sequences, with roughly 4.8% observed a single time. This sample comprised CD4+ T cells sorted from PBMCs, obtained on the day of the yellow fever booster vaccination. These receptors came from a man between 18 and 35 years old who received the YFV17D yellow fever vaccine. Each CDR3 is given with its conserved first and last residue. D genes are given only for firm matches. Not all rows give a size; the values are once, few, many and, for expanded clones, a class.

.	TRBV7-2	.	TRBJ2-5	CASSAPSYVGTQYF	TGTGCCAGCAGTGCCCCTTCCTACGTGGGGACCCAGTACTTC
many	TRBV6-6	.	TRBJ1-3	CASTRGGSSSGNTIYF	TGTGCCAGCACCCGCGGAGGGAGTAGCTCTGGAAACACCATATATTTT
many	TRBV5-1	.	TRBJ1-1	CASSWEGNTEAFF	TGCGCCAGCAGCTGGGAGGGGAACACTGAAGCTTTCTTT
few	TRBV18	.	TRBJ1-1	CASSNAGTEAFF	TGTGCCAGCTCAAACGCCGGGACTGAAGCTTTCTTT
.	TRBV6-2/TRBV6-3	TRBD2	TRBJ2-1	CASSLDRGTSGGQPRSYNEQFF	TGTGCCAGCAGTTTGGACAGGGGGACTAGCGGGGGGCAACCGCGATCCTACAATGAGCAGTTCTTC
.	TRBV10-3	TRBD1	TRBJ2-1	CAISTGELYNEQFF	TGTGCCATTTCAACAGGGGAGCTTTACAATGAGCAGTTCTTC
few	TRBV12-5	.	TRBJ1-1	CASGLVLGQGPLERTEAFF	TGTGCTAGTGGTTTGGTACTTGGGCAGGGTCCACTTGAGCGCACTGAAGCTTTCTTT
.	TRBV27	.	TRBJ2-7	CASSSRLHVHEQYF	TGTGCCAGCAGCTCCCGTCTCCATGTGCACGAGCAGTACTTC
few	TRBV5-1	TRBD1	TRBJ2-1	CASSVTGVRSYNEQFF	TGCGCCAGCAGCGTAACAGGGGTCAGGAGTTACAATGAGCAGTTCTTC
.	TRBV5-6	.	TRBJ1-1	CASSLPEGMNTEAFF	TGTGCCAGCAGCCTCCCCGAGGGGATGAACACTGAAGCTTTCTTT
many	TRBV27	TRBD1	TRBJ2-5	CASSEKYGTVQETQYF	TGTGCCAGCAGCGAGAAATATGGGACAGTTCAAGAGACCCAGTACTTC
many	TRBV12-3/TRBV12-4	TRBD2	TRBJ2-3	CASTTRWVERGVTDTQYF	TGTGCCAGCACTACTCGGTGGGTCGAGCGGGGGGTCACAGATACGCAGTATTTT
many	TRBV5-1	.	TRBJ2-5	CASSLLGATQETQYF	TGCGCCAGCAGCTTGCTCGGGGCCACCCAAGAGACCCAGTACTTC
many	TRBV7-2	TRBD2	TRBJ2-5	CASSSGTSGGQGAEETQYF	TGTGCCAGCAGCTCAGGGACTAGCGGGGGGCAGGGAGCGGAAGAGACCCAGTACTTC
many	TRBV5-1	TRBD1	TRBJ1-6	CASSTRQGGNSPLHF	TGCGCCAGCAGCACGAGACAGGGTGGCAATTCACCCCTCCACTTT
many	TRBV4-1	.	TRBJ1-1	CASSQGLLNTEAFF	TGCGCCAGCAGCCAAGGACTTCTGAACACTGAAGCTTTCTTT
many	TRBV7-2	.	TRBJ2-7	CASSFRQGGYEQYF	TGTGCCAGCAGCTTCCGTCAGGGAGGCTACGAGCAGTACTTC
many	TRBV5-1	.	TRBJ1-1	CASSPSWAADEAFF	TGCGCCAGCAGCCCCAGTTGGGCGGCTGATGAAGCTTTCTTT
.	TRBV2	.	TRBJ2-7	CASKARQLGEQYF	TGTGCCAGCAAGGCTAGACAACTAGGGGAGCAGTACTTC
.	TRBV12-3/TRBV12-4	TRBD1	TRBJ2-5	CASTTTGWKTQYF	TGTGCCAGCACCACGACAGGGTGGAAGACCCAGTACTTC
few	TRBV25-1	.	TRBJ2-3	CASSATATDTQYF	TGTGCCAGCAGTGCGACAGCCACAGATACGCAGTATTTT
.	TRBV12-3/TRBV12-4	.	TRBJ1-2	CASRPDVGVYGYTF	TGTGCCAGCAGACCAGATGTCGGGGTCTATGGCTACACCTTC
many	TRBV5-1	.	TRBJ2-3	CASSLVGAAVGDTQYF	TGCGCCAGCAGCTTGGTGGGGGCAGCGGTTGGGGATACGCAGTATTTT
few	TRBV29-1	.	TRBJ2-5	CSVRWAGAQETQYF	TGCAGCGTTCGGTGGGCCGGGGCGCAGGAGACCCAGTACTTC
many	TRBV11-2	.	TRBJ1-4	CASSQQEFSEKLFF	TGTGCCAGCAGCCAACAGGAATTTAGTGAAAAACTGTTTTTT
.	TRBV6-5	TRBD2	TRBJ2-1	CASSYQPSGGNEQFF	TGTGCCAGCAGTTATCAGCCTAGCGGGGGTAATGAGCAGTTCTTC
few	TRBV12-3/TRBV12-4	TRBD1	TRBJ2-7	CASSFRTGSYEQYF	TGTGCCAGCAGTTTTAGGACAGGCTCCTACGAGCAGTACTTC
many	TRBV5-1	TRBD1	TRBJ1-1	CASSQGVGTEAFF	TGCGCCAGCAGCCAGGGGGTAGGCACTGAAGCTTTCTTT
few	TRBV5-1	.	TRBJ2-2	CASSNGGNTGELFF	TGCGCCAGCAGTAATGGAGGGAACACCGGGGAGCTGTTTTTT
.	TRBV18	.	TRBJ1-1	CASSYTNTEAFF	TGTGCCAGCTCATACACGAACACTGAAGCTTTCTTT
.	TRBV18	.	TRBJ1-5	CASSPDSGNQPQHF	TGTGCCAGCTCACCAGACAGTGGCAATCAGCCCCAGCATTTT
many	TRBV4-2	TRBD2	TRBJ2-2	CASSQGRGGATGELFF	TGTGCCAGCAGCCAAGGGCGCGGGGGGGCTACCGGGGAGCTGTTTTTT
few	TRBV5-8	TRBD1	TRBJ1-1	CASSFTGGLGAFF	TGTGCCAGCAGCTTTACAGGGGGATTAGGAGCTTTCTTT
.	TRBV19	.	TRBJ2-3	CASSGGDGTDTQYF	TGTGCCAGTAGTGGAGGAGACGGCACAGATACGCAGTATTTT
.	TRBV19	.	TRBJ1-3	CASRRMGGNSGNTIYF	TGTGCCAGTAGAAGGATGGGGGGGAACTCTGGAAACACCATATATTTT
many	TRBV29-1	.	TRBJ1-1	CSVEAGTLNTEAFF	TGCAGCGTCGAGGCGGGGACCCTGAACACTGAAGCTTTCTTT
few	TRBV7-9	.	TRBJ2-7	CASSRGPNSYEQYF	TGTGCCAGCAGTCGCGGACCGAACTCCTACGAGCAGTACTTC
.	TRBV18	TRBD1	TRBJ1-4	CASSPTGVIEKLFF	TGTGCCAGCTCACCCACAGGGGTCATTGAAAAACTGTTTTTT
few	TRBV6-5	.	TRBJ2-4	CASSYSQENIQYF	TGTGCCAGCAGTTACTCCCAGGAAAACATTCAGTACTTC
few	TRBV2	.	TRBJ2-5	CASSARDWETQYF	TGTGCCAGCAGTGCTCGGGATTGGGAGACCCAGTACTTC
.	TRBV10-3	TRBD1	TRBJ1-2	CAIHSRDRDYGYTF	TGTGCCATCCATTCGCGGGACAGGGACTATGGCTACACCTTC
.	TRBV5-1	TRBD2	TRBJ2-5	CASSLGSGLAKETQYF	TGCGCCAGCAGCTTGGGTTCCGGACTAGCTAAAGAGACCCAGTACTTC
many	TRBV18	.	TRBJ1-3	CASSPSVRFYSLGDTIYF	TGTGCCAGCTCACCTTCGGTCAGATTCTACTCACTTGGGGACACCATATATTTT
many	TRBV10-3	.	TRBJ1-5	CAISEQRDQPQHF	TGTGCCATCAGTGAGCAAAGAGATCAGCCCCAGCATTTT
many	TRBV7-8	TRBD1	TRBJ2-5	CASSDRTGRETQYF	TGTGCCAGCAGCGACCGGACAGGTAGAGAGACCCAGTACTTC
few	TRBV4-3	.	TRBJ1-6	CASSQEPGTYNSPLHF	TGCGCCAGCAGCCAAGAACCGGGGACTTATAATTCACCCCTCCACTTT
many	TRBV12-3/TRBV12-4	.	TRBJ1-6	CASRAGSPLHF	TGTGCCAGCAGGGCAGGGTCACCCCTCCACTTT
many	TRBV20-1	.	TRBJ2-3	CSARDSGGAGDTQYF	TGCAGTGCTAGAGATTCGGGGGGCGCGGGTGATACGCAGTATTTT
.	TRBV20-1	TRBD1	TRBJ2-7	CSARDLGQGIYEQYF	TGCAGTGCTAGAGATCTGGGACAGGGGATCTACGAGCAGTACTTC
.	TRBV5-4	.	TRBJ2-6	CASSLSGASSGANVLTF	TGTGCCAGCAGCTTGTCGGGGGCTTCATCTGGGGCCAACGTCCTGACTTTC
.	TRBV9	TRBD1	TRBJ1-1	CASSAAGGPMNTEAFF	TGTGCCAGCAGCGCCGCAGGGGGACCGATGAACACTGAAGCTTTCTTT